Listed below are T cell receptor beta chains from one sample, sequenced in a study of quantifying T cell responses using KT2 cells. TCRdb re-called the UMI-ligation and nested PCR reads through MiXCR, storing one row per CDR3 protein. The data show about 33,000 distinct CDR3 sequences, approximately 10% seen once. Sequenced: PBMCs spiked with cells of the T cell clone KT2. The receptors come from a human donor. CDR3s include the opening cysteine and the closing phenylalanine or tryptophan. D genes are given only for firm matches. Size values are once, few and many counts, or a class for expanded clones, and some rows have none.

TRBV4-3	TRBJ2-7	-	-	TGCGCCAGCAGCCAAGACCTGTGGGGTGGCGGTAGCTCCTACGAGCAGTACTTC	CASSQDLWGGGSSYEQYF
TRBV5-1	TRBJ2-2	-	many	TGCGCCAGCAGCTTAAAACAAAACGCGAACACCGGGGAGCTGTTTTTT	CASSLKQNANTGELFF
TRBV29-1	TRBJ1-1	-	few	TGCAGCGTTGAAAATCCGGGGGAGAACACTGAAGCTTTCTTT	CSVENPGENTEAFF
TRBV10-3	TRBJ2-7	-	once	TGTGCCATCAGCCCCGGACAGTCACTGTGTGGCGAGCAGTACTTC	CAISPGQSLCGEQYF
TRBV5-1	TRBJ2-5	TRBD2	-	TGCGCCAGCAGCTTGAGACCTAGCGGGCATCTCTCATACCAAGAGACCCCGTACTTC	CASSLRPSGHLSYQETPYF
TRBV24-1	TRBJ2-1	-	many	TGTGCCACCAGTGACCGGGACACCTTTCATGAGCAGTTCTTC	CATSDRDTFHEQFF
TRBV5-1	TRBJ2-3	-	-	TGCGCCAGCAGAGGGGGTCCAGATACGCAGTATTTT	CASRGGPDTQYF
TRBV10-2	TRBJ1-2	-	-	TGCGCCAGCAGTGACTCCCTAGCCTATGGCTACACCTTC	CASSDSLAYGYTF
TRBV4-3	TRBJ1-2	TRBD1	few	TGCGCCAGCAGCCAAGAGGGACAGGGGGTGATCTATGGCTACACCTTC	CASSQEGQGVIYGYTF
TRBV6-2/TRBV6-3	TRBJ1-5	TRBD1	few	TGTGCCAGCAGTTACGGTACAGGGGGCACAAGCAATCAGCCCCAGCATTTT	CASSYGTGGTSNQPQHF
TRBV10-3	TRBJ2-7	-	-	TGTGCCATCAGTGAGACAGGTGACGAGCAGTACTTC	CAISETGDEQYF
TRBV10-2	TRBJ2-4	TRBD1	few	TGCGCCAGCAGTGATAAGGGGGCAGTAGCCAAAAACATTCAGTACTTC	CASSDKGAVAKNIQYF
TRBV7-2	TRBJ1-2	-	many	TGTGCCAGCAGCTCGCATGGACGGGACCGAAAATATGGCTACACCTTC	CASSSHGRDRKYGYTF
TRBV6-2/TRBV6-3	TRBJ1-1	TRBD1	many	TGTGCCAGCAGTACTCCCGGGACAGGGAGTACTGAAGCTTTCTTT	CASSTPGTGSTEAFF
TRBV12-3/TRBV12-4	TRBJ1-5	-	few	TGTGCCAGCAGCAGCGGACGACGAGGGGATCAGCCCCAGCATTTT	CASSSGRRGDQPQHF
TRBV6-4	TRBJ1-1	-	many	TGTGCCAGCAGCCCCGGGGGGGAGATGGCCACTGAAGCTTTCTTT	CASSPGGEMATEAFF
TRBV6-5	TRBJ2-1	-	-	TGTGCCAGCAGTTACCTCGCTCTAAACAATGAGCAGTTCTTC	CASSYLALNNEQFF
TRBV3-1	TRBJ2-5	-	many	TGTGCCAGCAGCCAAGAGACATCACAAGAGACCCAGTACTTC	CASSQETSQETQYF
TRBV10-3	TRBJ2-3	TRBD2	-	TGTGCCATCGGGAGGGCTAGCGGGGCCGAGAGAGATACGCAGTATTTT	CAIGRASGAERDTQYF
TRBV5-1	TRBJ2-1	TRBD2	few	TGCGCCAGCAGCTATGGGACTAGCGGAACCTACAATGAGCAGTTCTTC	CASSYGTSGTYNEQFF
TRBV12-3/TRBV12-4	TRBJ2-5	-	many	TGTGCCAGCAGTCGGGGGACAGAGATTCAAGAGACCCAGTACTTC	CASSRGTEIQETQYF
TRBV20-1	TRBJ2-1	-	many	TGCAGTGTTCTGTCCATGGCCTACAATGAGCAGTTCTTC	CSVLSMAYNEQFF
TRBV6-2/TRBV6-3	TRBJ2-3	-	few	TGTGCCAGCAGCCACTGGGGCAGGGGAACAGATACGCAGTATTTT	CASSHWGRGTDTQYF
TRBV6-2/TRBV6-3	TRBJ2-5	-	-	TGTGCCAGCAGTGGAGGGGAGCAAGAGACCCAGTACTTC	CASSGGEQETQYF
TRBV30	TRBJ1-2	-	many	TGTGCCTGGAGGTCGGGGTATGGCTACACCTTC	CAWRSGYGYTF
TRBV15	TRBJ1-5	-	-	TGTGCCACCAGCAGAGGAAGGAATCAGCCCCAGCATTTT	CATSRGRNQPQHF
TRBV9	TRBJ1-1	-	-	TGTGCCAGCAGCCCCATGGAGAGGGAAATCATGAACACTGAAGCTTTCTTT	CASSPMEREIMNTEAFF
TRBV7-2	TRBJ2-2	-	-	TGTGCCAGCATGCCCCCTGGGATCGGGGAGCTGTTTTTT	CASMPPGIGELFF
TRBV14	TRBJ2-5	-	-	TGTGCCAGCAGCCAGACAGGCGGATGGGATCAAGAGACCCAGTACTTC	CASSQTGGWDQETQYF
TRBV4-2	TRBJ1-5	-	few	TGTGCCAGCAGCCAAGATTCTTGGGGCAGCAATCAGCCCCAGCATTTT	CASSQDSWGSNQPQHF
TRBV6-2/TRBV6-3	TRBJ2-7	TRBD1	few	TGTGCCACCTTGTCCCGGGACAGATTCTCCTACGAGCAGTACTTC	CATLSRDRFSYEQYF
TRBV6-2/TRBV6-3	TRBJ1-1	-	-	TGTGCCAGCAGGAGGATCACTGAAGCTTTCTTT	CASRRITEAFF
TRBV4-2	TRBJ2-5	-	-	TGTGCCAGCAGCCAAGATCTGGGTGTACGTGAGACCCAGTACTTC	CASSQDLGVRETQYF
TRBV20-1	TRBJ1-1	TRBD1	-	TGCAGTGCTTCCGGGACAGGGGACGTACACCCAAACATGAACACTGAAGCTTTCTTT	CSASGTGDVHPNMNTEAFF
TRBV6-6	TRBJ2-7	-	many	TGTGCCGGTTCAAAGGGGTACGAGCAGTACTTC	CAGSKGYEQYF
TRBV28	TRBJ1-1	-	many	TGTGCCAGTACAAAAACGAGGTCTGAAGCTTTCTTT	CASTKTRSEAFF
TRBV6-5	TRBJ2-7	-	many	TGTGCCAGCGGATCCGGGGGTCACCCCTACGAGCAGTACTTC	CASGSGGHPYEQYF
TRBV20-1	TRBJ1-4	-	many	TGCAGTGCTACGACAATTCGGGAAAAACTGTTTTTT	CSATTIREKLFF
TRBV20-1	TRBJ2-3	-	few	TGCAGTGCTAGAGATCTTGGGGGGAGCACAGATACGCAGTATTTT	CSARDLGGSTDTQYF
TRBV2	TRBJ2-6	-	few	TGTGCCAGCAGTGGTGCGAGGGGGGCCAACGTCCTGACTTTC	CASSGARGANVLTF
TRBV12-3/TRBV12-4	TRBJ2-7	-	few	TGTGCCAGCAGTACGGGACCTTCCTACGAGCAGTACTTC	CASSTGPSYEQYF
TRBV5-4	TRBJ1-2	TRBD1	-	TGTGCCAGCAGCTTTTCCAGGGGGAACTTACATGGCTACACCTTC	CASSFSRGNLHGYTF
TRBV15	TRBJ1-6	-	many	TGTGCCACCAGCAGCAAAAGACAGCTCTATAATTCACCCCTCCACTTT	CATSSKRQLYNSPLHF
TRBV4-2	TRBJ2-5	TRBD2	many	TGTGCCAGCAGCCAAGATCTGGTCGTAGCGGGGGCCCAAGAGACCCAGTACTTC	CASSQDLVVAGAQETQYF
TRBV12-3/TRBV12-4	TRBJ2-3	TRBD2	-	TGTGCCAGCACCCCGGGACTAGCGGGACCAGATACGCAGTATTTT	CASTPGLAGPDTQYF
TRBV7-9	TRBJ1-5	-	many	TGTGCCAGCAGCTTGGAGACTCAGCCCCAGCATTTT	CASSLETQPQHF
TRBV7-2	TRBJ1-2	-	many	TGTGCCAGCAGCCCCTCTCAAGTTTGCACCTTC	CASSPSQVCTF
TRBV5-1	TRBJ2-3	TRBD2	few	TGCGCCAGCAGCCCCGGACTAGCGGGAATATTCACAGATACGCAGTATTTT	CASSPGLAGIFTDTQYF
TRBV4-2	TRBJ2-2	TRBD2	many	TGTGCCAGCAGCCAAGATGGGGCTAGCGGGGGTGTCGGGGAGCTGTTTTTT	CASSQDGASGGVGELFF
TRBV7-2	TRBJ1-1	-	-	TGTGCCAGCAGCTTACCCATCGGGAACACTGAAGCTTTCTTT	CASSLPIGNTEAFF
TRBV7-6	TRBJ2-7	-	few	TGTGCCAGCAGCCCTCAGGGTTGGGAGCAGTACTTC	CASSPQGWEQYF
TRBV20-1	TRBJ2-1	TRBD2	medium-sized	TGCAGTGCGGAATATCTAGCGGGGGGGATCAATGAGCAGTTCTTC	CSAEYLAGGINEQFF
TRBV20-1	TRBJ2-1	TRBD2	many	TGCAGTGCTAGAGATGGCGGACTAGCATACAATGAGCAGTTCTTC	CSARDGGLAYNEQFF
TRBV13	TRBJ2-1	-	-	TGTGCCAGCCAACGTATAACAGGGTTGAGGCACGATGAGCAGTTCTTC	CASQRITGLRHDEQFF
TRBV29-1	TRBJ2-1	-	-	TGCAGCGTCGAGCCGGGACTGAGCAGTAATGAGCAGTTCTTC	CSVEPGLSSNEQFF
TRBV7-2	TRBJ1-4	TRBD1	many	TGTGCCAGCAGCCCTGGACAGGGGCAAGGAAAACTGTTTTTT	CASSPGQGQGKLFF
TRBV10-2	TRBJ2-3	TRBD2	many	TGCGCCAGCAGTGAGTGGGCTAGCGGGACGACAGATACGCAGTATTTT	CASSEWASGTTDTQYF
TRBV5-1	TRBJ2-1	TRBD2	-	TGCGCCAGCAGCTCCAATAGCGGGAGGGCCGGGGAGCAGTTCTTC	CASSSNSGRAGEQFF
TRBV30	TRBJ2-1	-	many	TGTGCCTGGAGTGTACGTGCGTGGAATGAGCAGTTCTTC	CAWSVRAWNEQFF
TRBV29-1	TRBJ2-5	TRBD2	-	TGCAGCGTTGCGGGAGGGTACCAAGAGACCCAGTACTTC	CSVAGGYQETQYF